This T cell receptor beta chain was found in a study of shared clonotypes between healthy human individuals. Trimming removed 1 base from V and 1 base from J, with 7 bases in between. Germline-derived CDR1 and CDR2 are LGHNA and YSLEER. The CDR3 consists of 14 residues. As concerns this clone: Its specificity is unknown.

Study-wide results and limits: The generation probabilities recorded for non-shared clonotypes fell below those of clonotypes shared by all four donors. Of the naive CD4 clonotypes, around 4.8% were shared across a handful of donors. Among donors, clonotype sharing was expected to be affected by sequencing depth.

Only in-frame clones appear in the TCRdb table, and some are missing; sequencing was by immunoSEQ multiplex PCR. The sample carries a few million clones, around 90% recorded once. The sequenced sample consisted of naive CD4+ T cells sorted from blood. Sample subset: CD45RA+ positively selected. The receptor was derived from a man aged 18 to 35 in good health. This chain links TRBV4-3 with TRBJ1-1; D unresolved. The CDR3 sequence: CASSQGRENTEAFF. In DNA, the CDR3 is TGCGCCAGCAGCCAAGGGAGGGAGAACACTGAAGCTTTCTTT.